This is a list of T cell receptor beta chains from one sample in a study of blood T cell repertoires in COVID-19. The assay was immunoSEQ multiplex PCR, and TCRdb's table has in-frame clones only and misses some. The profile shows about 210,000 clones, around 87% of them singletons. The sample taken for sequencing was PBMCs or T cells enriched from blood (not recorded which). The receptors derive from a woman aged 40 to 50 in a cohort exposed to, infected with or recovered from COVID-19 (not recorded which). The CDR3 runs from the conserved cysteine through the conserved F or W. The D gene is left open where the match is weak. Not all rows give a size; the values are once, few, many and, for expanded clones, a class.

CDR3 DNA: TGTGCCAGCAGCGTTGGCCTTGACAGGATGGATTCACCCCTCCACTTT; CDR3 protein: CASSVGLDRMDSPLHF; J gene: TRBJ1-6; clone size: NA; D gene: NA; V gene: TRBV9
CDR3 DNA: TGTGCCAGCTCACCAACGGGACAGGGGGCTTACGAGACCCAGTACTTC; CDR3 protein: CASSPTGQGAYETQYF; J gene: TRBJ2-5; clone size: NA; D gene: TRBD1; V gene: TRBV18
CDR3 DNA: TGTGCCAGGGACAAAAGCACGAAGAACACTGAAGCTTTCTTT; CDR3 protein: CARDKSTKNTEAFF; J gene: TRBJ1-1; clone size: NA; D gene: NA; V gene: TRBV21-1
CDR3 DNA: TGCGCCAGCAGGGAAGACAGTGGGAATTCACCCCTCCACTTT; CDR3 protein: CASREDSGNSPLHF; J gene: TRBJ1-6; clone size: NA; D gene: NA; V gene: TRBV5-1
CDR3 DNA: TGCGCCAGCAGCCATGGACAGGAGTTCAATGAGCAGTTCTTC; CDR3 protein: CASSHGQEFNEQFF; J gene: TRBJ2-1; clone size: once; D gene: TRBD1; V gene: TRBV4-3
CDR3 DNA: TGTGCCAGAAGCTTGGAACAGGGAATATGTTTTGGCTACACCTTC; CDR3 protein: CARSLEQGICFGYTF; J gene: TRBJ1-2; clone size: NA; D gene: NA; V gene: TRBV5-3
CDR3 DNA: TGTGCCAGCAGTCTCCAGGGGGCTTTTGGGAGAGCTTTCTTT; CDR3 protein: CASSLQGAFGRAFF; J gene: TRBJ1-1; clone size: NA; D gene: TRBD1; V gene: TRBV2
CDR3 DNA: TGTGCCAGCAGCGCCCGGACAGGGCCCCTCGAGCAGTACTTC; CDR3 protein: CASSARTGPLEQYF; J gene: TRBJ2-7; clone size: NA; D gene: TRBD1; V gene: TRBV9
CDR3 DNA: TGTGCCAGCACCGTTGGACAGTCGGCCTATGGCTACACCTTC; CDR3 protein: CASTVGQSAYGYTF; J gene: TRBJ1-2; clone size: NA; D gene: NA; V gene: TRBV7-9
CDR3 DNA: TGTGCCAGCAGCCAAGGACTAGCGGGGGGGCGGAATGAGCAGTTCTTC; CDR3 protein: CASSQGLAGGRNEQFF; J gene: TRBJ2-1; clone size: NA; D gene: TRBD2; V gene: TRBV3-1/TRBV3-2
CDR3 DNA: TGTGCCAGCAGCTTTGTTCCCAGGGGCCAAGAGACCCAGTACTTC; CDR3 protein: CASSFVPRGQETQYF; J gene: TRBJ2-5; clone size: NA; D gene: NA; V gene: TRBV5-4
CDR3 DNA: TGTGCCAGTAGTACCTCGGCCCAGCAGGGAGATACGCAGTATTTT; CDR3 protein: CASSTSAQQGDTQYF; J gene: TRBJ2-3; clone size: NA; D gene: NA; V gene: TRBV19
CDR3 DNA: TGTGCCAGCAGCTTAGCCCCGCTAGCGGTATACAATGAGCAGTTCTTC; CDR3 protein: CASSLAPLAVYNEQFF; J gene: TRBJ2-1; clone size: NA; D gene: TRBD2; V gene: TRBV11-2
CDR3 DNA: TGCGCCAGCAGCCAAGGCCCACAGGGGCACTATGGCTACACCTTC; CDR3 protein: CASSQGPQGHYGYTF; J gene: TRBJ1-2; clone size: NA; D gene: TRBD1; V gene: TRBV4-3
CDR3 DNA: TGTGCCAGCTCACCGGCGGGATCAACCTACGAGCAGTACTTC; CDR3 protein: CASSPAGSTYEQYF; J gene: TRBJ2-7; clone size: NA; D gene: NA; V gene: TRBV18
CDR3 DNA: TGTGCCAGCAGCCAGGGGGGTGCTGGGGCCAACGTCCTGACTTTC; CDR3 protein: CASSQGGAGANVLTF; J gene: TRBJ2-6; clone size: NA; D gene: NA; V gene: TRBV7-9
CDR3 DNA: TGCGCCAGCAGCCATGAGACTAGCGGGGGGGCCAGGGATACGCAGTATTTT; CDR3 protein: CASSHETSGGARDTQYF; J gene: TRBJ2-3; clone size: NA; D gene: TRBD2; V gene: TRBV4-1
CDR3 DNA: TGTGCCAGCAGCAACGGGAAGGGACAGGGATCTTTTGGCTACACCTTC; CDR3 protein: CASSNGKGQGSFGYTF; J gene: TRBJ1-2; clone size: NA; D gene: TRBD1; V gene: TRBV7-8
CDR3 DNA: TGTGCCAGCAGCCATCCTATAGCGGGAGGGCCCTCCTACAATGAGCAGTTCTTC; CDR3 protein: CASSHPIAGGPSYNEQFF; J gene: TRBJ2-1; clone size: NA; D gene: TRBD2; V gene: TRBV7-2
CDR3 DNA: TGTGCCAGCAGCCCGGGACATAACTACGAGCAGTACTTC; CDR3 protein: CASSPGHNYEQYF; J gene: TRBJ2-7; clone size: NA; D gene: NA; V gene: TRBV11-2
CDR3 DNA: TGTGCCAGCAGCTTCCCAGGGGGCTATGGCTACACCTTC; CDR3 protein: CASSFPGGYGYTF; J gene: TRBJ1-2; clone size: NA; D gene: TRBD1; V gene: TRBV7-2
CDR3 DNA: TGTGCCAGCAGCGACCGGGGGGGTAGCACAGATACGCAGTATTTT; CDR3 protein: CASSDRGGSTDTQYF; J gene: TRBJ2-3; clone size: NA; D gene: TRBD2; V gene: TRBV16
CDR3 DNA: TGCGCCAGCAGCTTGGTTGCTAGCGGGAGGGCCGCAGATACGCAGTATTTT; CDR3 protein: CASSLVASGRAADTQYF; J gene: TRBJ2-3; clone size: NA; D gene: TRBD2; V gene: TRBV5-1